Shown below are 18 T cell receptor beta chains from a single sample sequenced in a study of T cells in localized non-small cell lung cancer. Sequenced by immunoSEQ multiplex PCR; TCRdb stores in-frame clones only, minus some. The sample shows tens of thousands of clones, approximately 90% of them seen only once. The material sequenced was peripheral blood mononuclear cells, taken before any cancer treatment. These receptors were collected from a man aged 35 to 70 with stage III lung adenocarcinoma.

This clone has a single count. This chain links TRBV4-3 with TRBJ1-1; the D is unclear. This CDR3 is built from 14 residues. Trimming shortened V by 1 base and J by 1 base, and 7 bases separated the two germline ends. Looked up from germline, CDR1 is LGHNA and CDR2 is YSLEER. CDR3 sequence reads: CASSQVAANTEAFF. The CDR3 DNA sequence: TGCGCCAGCAGCCAAGTTGCTGCGAACACTGAAGCTTTCTTT.

CDR3 DNA sequence: TGTGCCAGTAGTGGGGACAAGCTGAACACTGAAGCTTTCTTT. This gives the protein CASSGDKLNTEAFF. This rearrangement joins TRBV19 to TRBJ1-1; D may be TRBD1 (6 bases). V was shortened by 5 bases and J by 0 bases, with 10 bases between the two germline ends. The germline CDR1 and CDR2 sequences are LNHDA and SQIVND (reference sequence). The CDR3 has 14 amino acids.

This chain links TRBV7-9 with TRBJ1-6, with D tentatively TRBD1 (5 bases). The CDR3 covers 13 residues. V gave up 3 bases and J gave up 8 bases, with 8 bases separating them. In germline, CDR1 is SEHNR, CDR2 FQNEAQ (reference sequence). The CDR3 region has the DNA TGTGCCAGCAGCTTTAGCAGGGATTCACCCCTCCACTTT. Translation gives CASSFSRDSPLHF.

J is TRBJ1-1 and V is TRBV7-9; D is possibly TRBD1 (6 bases). CDR1 SEHNR and CDR2 FQNEAQ come from the germline V gene (reference sequence). Trimming stripped 10 bases from V and 4 bases from J, with 16 bases between. CDR3 length equals 13 residues. CDR3 coding DNA: TGTGCCACACGTCCAGGGGAGGGCACTGAAGCTTTCTTT. This gives the protein CATRPGEGTEAFF.

This clone was seen only once. The rearrangement uses TRBV27 and TRBJ1-6; D gene uncertain. Trimming took off 7 bases at V and 3 bases at J, with 22 bases between the two ends. Germline assignment: CDR1 MNHEY and CDR2 SMNVEV (reference sequence). This CDR3 has 18 amino acids. The CDR3 DNA reads as TGTGCCAGCACTCAGCCCATGGGAGGGAGGATCTATAATTCACCCCTCCACTTT. This codes for CASTQPMGGRIYNSPLHF.

CDR3 in amino acids: CASSYGGSGTQETQYF. The CDR3 region has the DNA TGTGCCAGCAGTTACGGGGGGTCGGGGACCCAAGAGACCCAGTACTTC. The chain links TRBV6-5 to TRBJ2-5; D perhaps matches TRBD2 (6 bases). Germline V gene data show CDR1 as MNHEY and CDR2 as SVGAGI. The CDR3 runs to 16 residues. Trimming left V 2 bases short and J 1 base short, with 14 bases between.

The CDR3 sequence is CAITPSQEYEQYF. The CDR3 DNA reads as TGTGCCATCACCCCCTCCCAGGAGTACGAGCAGTACTTC. V usage is TRBV10-3 and J usage is TRBJ2-7; D is ambiguous. This CDR3 has 13 residues. The germline gives CDR1 ENHRY, CDR2 SYGVKD. Trimming cost V 7 bases and J 4 bases, with 14 bases left between them.

The chain recombines TRBV27 with TRBJ2-5, with 13 positions matching TRBD2. Germline CDR1 MNHEY, CDR2 SMNVEV (reference sequence). The CDR3 consists of 15 residues. The junction had 2 bases not matched to a gene; V was cut back by 4 bases and J by 3 bases. The CDR3 sequence: CASSSGTSGEETQYF. CDR3 in DNA: TGTGCCAGCAGTTCTGGGACTAGCGGGGAAGAGACCCAGTACTTC.

The chain uses TRBV12-5 and TRBJ1-6; D gene unclear. The V gene lost 4 bases and the J gene lost 10 bases, with 14 bases spanning the gap. In germline, CDR1 is LGHNT, CDR2 FRNRAP. This CDR3 spans 14 amino acids. The CDR3 here is CASGSGVPGSPLHF. In DNA, the CDR3 is TGTGCTAGTGGTTCCGGAGTACCGGGATCACCCCTCCACTTT.

This sequence joins TRBV18 and TRBJ2-1; 11 nucleotides line up with TRBD1. The germline V gene encodes CDR1 KGHSH and CDR2 LQKENI. The ends lost 6 bases at V and 8 bases at J; junction bases unmatched: 9. This CDR3 comprises 15 residues. The CDR3 region is CASSPGQGAIYEQFF. The CDR3 region has the DNA TGTGCCAGCTCCCCAGGACAGGGGGCGATCTATGAGCAGTTCTTC.

The rearrangement uses TRBV4-3 and TRBJ2-3, with D possibly called TRBD1 or TRBD2 (5 bases each). This CDR3 spans 14 amino acids. The germline V and J ends were trimmed by 4 bases and 5 bases, with 13 bases remaining between them. Germline loops: CDR1 LGHNA, CDR2 YSLEER. The CDR3 loop reads CASSPVGAGDTQYF. CDR3 nucleotides: TGCGCCAGCAGCCCCGTCGGGGCCGGAGATACGCAGTATTTT.

The V call is TRBV2, the J call TRBJ2-2, with D unclear. This CDR3 is built from 15 residues. The V end was cut by 5 bases, the J end by 1 base, with 11 bases between. The germline V gene encodes CDR1 SNHLY and CDR2 FYNNEI. The CDR3 here is CASSLTWQNTGELFF. Written as DNA, the CDR3 is TGTGCCAGCAGTCTTACATGGCAGAACACCGGGGAGCTGTTTTTT.

The V and J genes are TRBV9 and TRBJ1-1; TRBD1 is a possible D gene (5 bases). The CDR3 extends over 14 amino acids. The germline V and J ends were trimmed by 3 bases and 1 base, with 10 bases remaining between them. CDR1 and CDR2 (germline): SGDLS, YYNGEE. The CDR3 nucleotides are TGTGCCAGCAGCGAACAGGTAGCGAACACTGAAGCTTTCTTT. Translating gives CASSEQVANTEAFF.

Comment on this clone: The junction departs from the called germline gene at one end, perhaps through a read error. The chain uses TRBV11-2 and TRBJ2-7; D gene ambiguous. CDR1 is SGHAT and CDR2 is FQNNGV in the germline V gene. CDR3 length: 14 residues. CDR3 in amino acids: CASSVETGLYEQYF. The CDR3 DNA reads as TGTGCCAGCAGCGTAGAGACCGGTCTCTACGAGCAGTACTTC.

V and J are TRBV20-1 and TRBJ1-3; D is unclear. The CDR3 loop spans 11 amino acids. Between the trimmed V and J ends, which lost 4 bases and 2 bases, there was a span of 3 bases. CDR1 is DFQATT, CDR2 SNEGSKA, per germline (reference sequence). The CDR3 DNA reads as TGCAGTGCTACCGCTGGAAACACCATATATTTT. The encoded protein is CSATAGNTIYF.

This clone was counted a single time. The V gene is TRBV7-3, the J gene TRBJ2-3; 9 bases align to TRBD1. Germline lookup yields CDR1 SGHTA and CDR2 FQGTGA. This CDR3 has 15 residues. Germline trimming cut 4 bases from V and 4 bases from J; bases unmatched to any gene: 6. The CDR3 protein is CASSSGQGVADTQYF. The CDR3 region has the DNA TGTGCCAGCAGCTCGGGACAGGGCGTGGCAGATACGCAGTATTTT.

V is TRBV4-1 and J is TRBJ2-1, with a possible D match to TRBD2 (5 bases). The germline gives CDR1 MGHRA, CDR2 YSYEKL. The ends were cut back, 2 bases at V and 8 bases at J, with 10 bases in the middle. The CDR3 contains 13 residues. CDR3 amino acids: CASSQREAYEQFF. CDR3 DNA sequence: TGCGCCAGCAGCCAACGGGAAGCGTATGAGCAGTTCTTC.

V is TRBV6-1 and J is TRBJ2-7; 7 bases are a match to TRBD1. The length of the CDR3 is 14 residues. The germline V gene encodes CDR1 MNHNS and CDR2 SASEGT. The trim removed 1 base at V and 4 bases at J, leaving 4 bases unmatched. The CDR3, as DNA: TGTGCCAGCAGTGAAGAGGGACAGTTATACGAGCAGTACTTC. It is translated as CASSEEGQLYEQYF.